The 32 T cell receptor beta chains listed next were all sequenced from one sample in a study of control samples from healthy donors and cancer patients. Some clones are missing from TCRdb's copy, which holds only in-frame ones; the method was immunoSEQ multiplex PCR. This table has roughly 54,000 clones, 95% to 97% appearing once. The sample was blood. Every receptor here comes from a woman in her twenties or thirties in good health.

This clone was observed a single time. V and J are TRBV7-9 and TRBJ2-5, with 8 bases lining up with TRBD1. The CDR3 consists of 14 residues. V lost 1 base, J lost 2 bases, and 0 bases stayed unmatched. The germline V gene has CDR1 SEHNR and CDR2 FQNEAQ (reference sequence). CDR3 loop: CASSLDRGQETQYF. CDR3 in DNA: TGTGCCAGCAGCTTAGACAGGGGGCAAGAGACCCAGTACTTC.

This chain connects TRBV5-1 to TRBJ2-1, with 8 bases fitting TRBD2. CDR3 size: 16 residues. J gave up 7 bases and V 3 bases, and 12 bases lay outside the gene matches. Germline-derived CDR1 and CDR2 are SGHRS and YFSETQ. CDR3 protein: CASSWRPQREINEQFF. CDR3 bases: TGCGCCAGCAGCTGGAGGCCCCAGCGGGAGATTAATGAGCAGTTCTTC.

The rearrangement uses TRBV6-5 and TRBJ1-5; D is ambiguous. CDR3 length: 13 amino acids. From germline, CDR1 is MNHEY and CDR2 SVGAGI. V was clipped by 6 bases and J by 7 bases, with 13 bases between them. DNA for the CDR3: TGTGCCAGCAGCTCCGCCCCGAGGCAGCCCCAGCATTTT. It translates to CASSSAPRQPQHF.

The chain combines TRBV7-3 with TRBJ2-5; D unclear. The CDR3 spans 13 residues. Germline CDR1 reads SGHTA; CDR2 reads FQGTGA. V was cut by 5 bases and J by 3 bases, with 10 bases left in between. The CDR3 DNA is TGTGCCAGCAGCCGCGGTAAGGAAGAGACCCAGTACTTC. Translating it yields CASSRGKEETQYF. Filled out from reference TRBV7-3 and TRBJ2-5, the complete variable domain reads GAGVSQTPSNKVTEKGKYVELRCDPISGHTALYWYRQSLGQGPEFLIYFQGTGAADDSGLPNDRFFAVRPEGSVSTLKIQRTERGDSAVYLCASSRGKEETQYFGPGTRLLVL.

This clone has only one observation. The rearrangement joins TRBV12-3 or TRBV12-4 to TRBJ1-2; TRBD1 matches at 7 bases. The length of the CDR3 is 13 residues. The ends lost 6 bases at V and 8 bases at J; junction bases unmatched: 9. The DNA for the CDR3 is TGTGCCAGCAGCCTAGTGACAGGGCAAGGCTACACCTTC. It yields the protein CASSLVTGQGYTF.

V usage is TRBV7-8 and J usage is TRBJ1-3; D is perhaps TRBD1 (6 bases). With 8 bases removed from V and 0 bases from J, the gap between germline ends came to 14 bases. This CDR3 is built from 15 residues. CDR1 is SGHVS and CDR2 is FQNEAQ in the germline V gene. The CDR3 protein is CASFPGGGSGNTIYF. CDR3 DNA: TGTGCCAGCTTCCCTGGAGGGGGCTCTGGAAACACCATATATTTT.

V and J are TRBV9 and TRBJ1-2; D is uncertain. In germline, CDR1 is SGDLS, CDR2 YYNGEE. CDR3 length equals 13 residues. V was pared by 0 bases and J by 2 bases, with 5 bases between. CDR3 sequence: CASSVDGNYGYTF. CDR3 sequence (DNA): TGTGCCAGCAGCGTAGATGGGAACTATGGCTACACCTTC.

As to this clone: A read error may produce the germline difference seen at one junction end. The rearrangement links TRBV18 to TRBJ1-3; 7 nucleotides match TRBD1. This CDR3 has 15 residues. Looked up from germline, CDR1 is KGHSH and CDR2 is LQKENI. The CDR3 bases are TGTGCCAGCTCGCCACCGACAGGGAAGGGAAACACCATATATTTT. It yields the protein CASSPPTGKGNTIYF.

This clone has a single count. The chain joins TRBV7-3 to TRBJ2-1, with a possible D match to TRBD2 (6 bases). Trimming shortened V by 3 bases and J by 9 bases, and 18 bases separated the two germline ends. The V gene's germline CDR1 is SGHTA and CDR2 FQGTGA. This CDR3 has 15 amino acids. CDR3 in DNA: TGTGCCAGCAGCTTTGGAGGAGGAGGGGCCGCTGAGCAGTTCTTC. Amino acids: CASSFGGGGAAEQFF.

The chain joins TRBV7-9 to TRBJ2-3; TRBD1 agrees at 7 bases. Germline CDR1 and CDR2: SEHNR and FQNEAQ (reference sequence). V lost 6 bases to trimming and J lost 10 bases; unmatched junction nucleotides: 4. The CDR3 runs 11 residues. The CDR3 spells CASSSQGAQYF. CDR3 coding DNA: TGTGCCAGCAGTTCTCAGGGGGCGCAGTATTTT.

V gene TRBV5-6 combines with J gene TRBJ2-1; D not resolved. The CDR3 loop spans 16 amino acids. In germline, CDR1 is SGHDT, CDR2 YYEEEE. V gave up 0 bases and J gave up 1 base, with 11 bases separating them. CDR3 sequence reads: CASSLDYRVSYNEQFF. CDR3 bases: TGTGCCAGCAGCTTGGATTATCGGGTTTCCTACAATGAGCAGTTCTTC.

The CDR3 reads CSVTQGNTGELFF. The CDR3 region has the DNA TGCAGCGTTACCCAGGGGAACACCGGGGAGCTGTTTTTT. The chain employs TRBV29-1 and TRBJ2-2; possibly TRBD1 for D (5 bases). With 5 bases removed from V and 1 base from J, the gap between germline ends came to 8 bases. Germline V lookup: CDR1 SQVTM, CDR2 ANQGSEA. The CDR3 covers 13 residues.

The chain has TRBV5-1 and TRBJ2-3; D gene ambiguous. V dropped 2 bases and J dropped 0 bases, with 16 bases sitting between them. This CDR3 is built from 17 residues. The V gene's germline CDR1 is SGHRS and CDR2 YFSETQ. The CDR3 nucleotides read TGCGCCAGCAGCTTCAGTTCGCGGCTAACTAGCACAGATACGCAGTATTTT. Translating it yields CASSFSSRLTSTDTQYF.

This clone was counted a single time. The genes are TRBV19 and TRBJ1-5; tentatively, D is TRBD1 (5 bases). This CDR3 region has 14 residues. Trimming took off 8 bases at V and 1 base at J, with 12 bases between the two ends. Germline loops: CDR1 LNHDA, CDR2 SQIVND (reference sequence). CDR3 sequence reads: CASDTWGSNQPQHF. CDR3 nucleotide sequence: TGTGCCAGTGACACTTGGGGGAGCAATCAGCCCCAGCATTTT.

The chain carries TRBV6-5 and TRBJ1-6; 7 bases match TRBD1. The germline CDR1 and CDR2 sequences are MNHEY and SVGAGI. The V and J ends lost 6 bases and 5 bases, in that order; junction bases with no gene match: 4. The CDR3 covers 14 residues. CDR3 sequence: CASSNTGDNSPLHF. The CDR3 DNA is TGTGCCAGCAGCAACACAGGGGATAATTCACCCCTCCACTTT.

The chain links TRBV5-1 to TRBJ2-5; D possibly corresponds to TRBD1 (5 bases). The germline V gene has CDR1 SGHRS and CDR2 YFSETQ. CDR3 length: 15 residues. V lost 0 bases and J 0 bases, leaving 9 bases between the germline ends. The CDR3 DNA reads as TGCGCCAGCAGCTTGGAGGGGTCGTACCAAGAGACCCAGTACTTC. Its translation: CASSLEGSYQETQYF.

The chain uses TRBV5-1 and TRBJ1-1; D uncertain. The CDR3 consists of 11 residues. The germline V gene has CDR1 SGHRS and CDR2 YFSETQ. Deletions cut 4 bases from V and 1 base from J, with 2 bases between. As DNA, the CDR3 is TGCGCCAGCAGCGAGAACACTGAAGCTTTCTTT. Its translation: CASSENTEAFF. Looking up the rest from reference TRBV5-1 and TRBJ1-1 gives the full variable domain: KAGVTQTPRYLIKTRGQQVTLSCSPISGHRSVSWYQQTPGQGLQFLFEYFSETQRNKGNFPGRFSGRQFSNSRSEMNVSTLELGDSALYLCASSENTEAFFGQGTRLTVV.

The chain has TRBV12-3 or TRBV12-4 and TRBJ2-1, with D unresolved. V was shortened by 6 bases and J by 7 bases, with 13 bases between the two germline ends. The CDR3 has 13 amino acids. This chain's CDR3 is CASSLMQNNEQFF. The CDR3 DNA sequence: TGTGCCAGCAGCCTCATGCAGAATAATGAGCAGTTCTTC.

The rearrangement uses TRBV24-1 and TRBJ2-2, with D perhaps TRBD1 (6 bases). With 3 bases removed from V and 3 bases from J, the gap between germline ends came to 10 bases. The CDR3 is made up of 15 amino acids. Germline V gives CDR1 KGHDR, CDR2 SFDVKD. Written as DNA, the CDR3 is TGTGCCACCAGTGATGGACAGAGGGACACCGGGGAGCTGTTTTTT. Protein: CATSDGQRDTGELFF.

The chain is built from TRBV7-8 and TRBJ2-3; TRBD2 matches 9 bases. CDR1 and CDR2 from the germline V gene are SGHVS and FQNEAQ. The V and J ends lost 5 bases and 5 bases, in that order; junction bases with no gene match: 11. The CDR3 covers 16 residues. CDR3: CASSPWVAGVEDTQYF. As DNA, the CDR3 is TGTGCCAGCAGCCCCTGGGTAGCGGGAGTCGAAGATACGCAGTATTTT.

The rearrangement links TRBV21-1 to TRBJ1-6. TRBV21-1 is shown as a pseudogene. CDR3 length: 17 amino acids. Here the CDR3 reads CASSKKVRSSYNSPLHF. CDR3 coding DNA: TGTGCCAGCAGCAAAAAAGTCAGGAGCTCCTATAATTCACCCCTCCACTTT.

J is TRBJ2-3 and V is TRBV7-2; D ambiguous. CDR3 length: 16 amino acids. Trimming took 4 bases from V and 5 from J, leaving 19 bases between them. Germline V gives CDR1 SGHTA, CDR2 FQGNSA. CDR3 region: CASSSRVSLVGDTQYF. The CDR3 bases are TGTGCCAGCAGCTCCCGAGTGTCCCTAGTTGGAGATACGCAGTATTTT.

The J gene is TRBJ1-1, the V gene TRBV6-5; 8 bases fit TRBD1. Germline CDR1 is MNHEY and CDR2 is SVGAGI. This CDR3 has 13 amino acids. The J segment lost 1 base and the V segment lost 9 bases, leaving 4 bases of the junction unmatched. The chain's CDR3 is CASIQGGNTEAFF. CDR3 nucleotide sequence: TGTGCCAGTATACAGGGGGGGAACACTGAAGCTTTCTTT.

The chain combines TRBV6-2 or TRBV6-3 with TRBJ1-6, with TRBD1 identical over 7 bases. V was clipped by 6 bases and J by 10 bases; unmatched bases: 6. Germline CDR1 reads MNHEY; CDR2 reads SVGEGT. The CDR3 extends over 13 amino acids. Written as DNA, the CDR3 is TGTGCCAGCAGCCGGGACAGTTACTCACCCCTCCACTTT. Amino acids: CASSRDSYSPLHF.

The J gene is TRBJ2-3, the V gene TRBV15; D unresolved. The V gene lost 3 bases and the J gene lost 4 bases, with 14 bases spanning the gap. The CDR3 loop spans 15 amino acids. Germline-derived CDR1 and CDR2 are LNHNV and YYDKDF (reference sequence). The CDR3 bases are TGTGCCACCAGCAGCCGGTCGTTTGGGGCAGATACGCAGTATTTT. Amino acid sequence: CATSSRSFGADTQYF.

This chain uses TRBV30 with TRBJ2-3; a possible D gene is TRBD1 (6 bases). The ends were cut back, 2 bases at V and 4 bases at J, with 10 bases in the middle. Germline assignment: CDR1 GTSNPN and CDR2 SVGIG (reference sequence). The CDR3 covers 13 residues. The CDR3 loop reads CAWSFGQPDTQYF. DNA of the CDR3: TGTGCCTGGAGTTTCGGACAGCCAGATACGCAGTATTTT.

The chain recombines TRBV5-6 with TRBJ2-1, with D unclear. The CDR3 extends over 11 amino acids. Trimming removed 2 bases from V and 7 bases from J, with 4 bases in between. From germline, CDR1 is SGHDT and CDR2 YYEEEE. This chain's CDR3 is CASSFRNEQFF. CDR3 DNA: TGTGCCAGCAGCTTCCGAAATGAGCAGTTCTTC.

This clone appeared a single time. This chain connects TRBV9 to TRBJ1-2; D not resolved. The CDR3 sequence is 13 residues long. Germline lookup yields CDR1 SGDLS and CDR2 YYNGEE. Trimming shortened V by 1 base and J by 3 bases, and 7 bases separated the two germline ends. The CDR3 DNA reads as TGTGCCAGCAGCGTAAGTCAGGACTATGGCTACACCTTC. Its protein is CASSVSQDYGYTF.

This clone was seen just once. The gene calls are TRBV4-2 and TRBJ2-2, with TRBD2 identical over 9 bases. This CDR3 contains 16 residues. Germline CDR1 is LGHNA and CDR2 is YNFKEQ. J gave up 6 bases and V 5 bases, and 10 bases lay outside the gene matches. The CDR3 loop reads CASSAPGTSSSGELFF. The CDR3 nucleotides are TGTGCCAGCAGCGCGCCCGGGACTAGCAGTTCCGGGGAGCTGTTTTTT.

The chain links TRBV25-1 to TRBJ1-5; D gene uncertain. The CDR3 consists of 13 residues. V was cut by 10 bases and J by 5 bases, with 15 bases left in between. Germline-derived CDR1 and CDR2 are MGHDK and SYGVNS. The chain's CDR3 is CAITTEGYQPQHF. For the CDR3, the DNA is TGTGCCATCACGACCGAGGGTTATCAGCCCCAGCATTTT.

The chain combines TRBV10-1 with TRBJ1-4; no clear D. V lost 7 bases and J lost 5, with 14 bases in between. Germline V gene lookup returns CDR1 WNHNN and CDR2 SYGVQD (reference sequence). This CDR3 is 14 amino acids long. The CDR3 reads CASIIGPLNEKLFF. CDR3 in DNA: TGCGCCAGCATAATCGGGCCGCTGAATGAAAAACTGTTTTTT.

V and J are TRBV18 and TRBJ2-1; no firm D call. Trimming shortened V by 2 bases and J by 0 bases, and 8 bases separated the two germline ends. Germline V gives CDR1 KGHSH, CDR2 LQKENI. CDR3 length: 15 amino acids. The chain's CDR3 is CASSPVLNSYNEQFF. CDR3 coding DNA: TGTGCCAGCTCACCAGTACTAAACTCCTACAATGAGCAGTTCTTC.